This T cell receptor beta chain comes out of a study of blood T cell repertoires in COVID-19. Study context: Some COVID-19 samples were acute and others convalescent; all came from the United States, Italy and Spain. PBMCs, B-cell-depleted T cells, or T cells provided the cDNA or gDNA that made up the material.

Seattle's cohort entered during active infection and was followed longitudinally. Authors' methods: The assay estimated nucleated cells by amplifying reference gene primers. Assay used: immunoSEQ multiplex PCR; TCRdb lists only in-frame clones, some missing. That table gives V, J and clone size, and the DNA gave D and trimming. The data show approximately 500,000 clones, roughly nine tenths seen once. Germline V lookup: CDR1 SQVTM, CDR2 ANQGSEA. CDR3 length equals 12 residues. V was clipped by 8 bases and J by 6 bases; unmatched bases: 7. V is TRBV29-1 and J is TRBJ2-1, with 7 bases identical to TRBD1. The source material was peripheral blood. This receptor was identified in a woman in her forties or fifties with COVID-19, enrolled during active disease. DNA of the CDR3: TGCAGCACCGACAGGGTAGGCAATGAGCAGTTCTTC. Its translation: CSTDRVGNEQFF.